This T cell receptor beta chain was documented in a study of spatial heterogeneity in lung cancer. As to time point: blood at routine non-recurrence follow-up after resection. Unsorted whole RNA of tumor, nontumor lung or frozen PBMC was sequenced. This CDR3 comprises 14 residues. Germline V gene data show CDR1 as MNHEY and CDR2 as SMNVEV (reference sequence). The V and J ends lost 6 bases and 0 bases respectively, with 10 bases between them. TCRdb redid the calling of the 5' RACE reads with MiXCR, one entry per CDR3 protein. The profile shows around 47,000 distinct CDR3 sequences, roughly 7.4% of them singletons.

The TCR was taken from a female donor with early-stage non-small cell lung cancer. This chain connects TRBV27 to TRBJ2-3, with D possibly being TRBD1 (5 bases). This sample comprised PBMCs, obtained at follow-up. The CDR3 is CASSRAWSTDTQYF. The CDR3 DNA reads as TGTGCCAGCAGCAGGGCTTGGAGCACAGATACGCAGTATTTT.